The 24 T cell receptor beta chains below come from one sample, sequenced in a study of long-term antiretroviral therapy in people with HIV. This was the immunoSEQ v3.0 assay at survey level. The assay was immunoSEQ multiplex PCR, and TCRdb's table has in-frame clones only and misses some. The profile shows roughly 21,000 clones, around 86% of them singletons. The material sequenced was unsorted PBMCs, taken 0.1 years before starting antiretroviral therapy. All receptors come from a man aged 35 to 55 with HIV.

The CDR3 nucleotides read TGTGCCAGCAGCCTGATGGGGGGGCAAGAGACCCAGTACTTC. Translated, it gives CASSLMGGQETQYF. The chain recombines TRBV7-2 with TRBJ2-5; 7 nucleotides agree with TRBD2. The V gene's germline CDR1 is SGHTA and CDR2 FQGNSA. The CDR3 is 14 residues long. V dropped 5 bases and J dropped 2; count of bases not matched to a gene: 5.

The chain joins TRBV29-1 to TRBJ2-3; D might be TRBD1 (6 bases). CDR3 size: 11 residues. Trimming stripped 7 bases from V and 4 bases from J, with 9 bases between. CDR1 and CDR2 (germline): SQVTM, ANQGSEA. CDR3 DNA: TGCAGCGCGGACAGTTCAGATACGCAGTATTTT. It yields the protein CSADSSDTQYF.

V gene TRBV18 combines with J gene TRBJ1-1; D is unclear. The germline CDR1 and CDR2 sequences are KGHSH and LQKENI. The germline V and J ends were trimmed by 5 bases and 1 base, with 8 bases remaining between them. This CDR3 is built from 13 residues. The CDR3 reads CASSFSENTEAFF. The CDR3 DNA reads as TGTGCCAGCTCATTTTCGGAGAACACTGAAGCTTTCTTT. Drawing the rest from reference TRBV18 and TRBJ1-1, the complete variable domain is NAGVMQNPRHLVRRRGQEARLRCSPMKGHSHVYWYRQLPEEGLKFMVYLQKENIIDESGMPKERFSAEFPKEGPSILRIQQVVRGDSAAYFCASSFSENTEAFFGQGTRLTVV.

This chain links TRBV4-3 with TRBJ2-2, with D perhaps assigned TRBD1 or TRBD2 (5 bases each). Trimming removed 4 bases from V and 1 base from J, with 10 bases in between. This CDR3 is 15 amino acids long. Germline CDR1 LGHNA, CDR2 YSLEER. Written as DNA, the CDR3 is TGCGCCAGCAGCCTGGGACGGGGGAACACCGGGGAGCTGTTTTTT. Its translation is CASSLGRGNTGELFF.

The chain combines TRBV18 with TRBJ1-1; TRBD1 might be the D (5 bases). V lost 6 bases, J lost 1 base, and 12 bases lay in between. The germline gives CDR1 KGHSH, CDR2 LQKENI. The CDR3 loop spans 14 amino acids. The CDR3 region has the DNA TGTGCCAGCTCTCCCCAGGGTCCGAACACTGAAGCTTTCTTT. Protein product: CASSPQGPNTEAFF.

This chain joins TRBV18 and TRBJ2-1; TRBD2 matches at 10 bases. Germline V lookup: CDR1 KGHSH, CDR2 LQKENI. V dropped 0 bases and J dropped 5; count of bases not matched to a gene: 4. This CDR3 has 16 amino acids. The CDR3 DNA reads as TGTGCCAGCTCACCACCCCTAGCGGGGGCCAACAATGAGCAGTTCTTC. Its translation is CASSPPLAGANNEQFF.

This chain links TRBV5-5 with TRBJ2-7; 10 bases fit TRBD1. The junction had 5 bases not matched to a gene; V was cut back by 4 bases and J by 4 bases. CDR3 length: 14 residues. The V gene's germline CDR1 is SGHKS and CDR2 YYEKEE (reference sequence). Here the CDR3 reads CASSGGTGDYEQYF. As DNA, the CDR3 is TGTGCCAGCAGCGGGGGGACAGGGGATTACGAGCAGTACTTC.

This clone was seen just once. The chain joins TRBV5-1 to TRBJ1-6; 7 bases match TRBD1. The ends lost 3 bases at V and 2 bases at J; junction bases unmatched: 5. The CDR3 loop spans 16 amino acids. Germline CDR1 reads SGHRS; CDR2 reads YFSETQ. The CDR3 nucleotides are TGCGCCAGCAGCTCACAGGGGAGTGCCTATAATTCACCCCTCCACTTT. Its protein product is CASSSQGSAYNSPLHF.

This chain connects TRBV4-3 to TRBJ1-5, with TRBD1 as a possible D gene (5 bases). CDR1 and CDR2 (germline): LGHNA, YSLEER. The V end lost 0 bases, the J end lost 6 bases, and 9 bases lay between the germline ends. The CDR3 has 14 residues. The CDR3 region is CASSQDKQGQPQHF. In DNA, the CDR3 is TGCGCCAGCAGCCAAGATAAGCAGGGTCAGCCCCAGCATTTT.

The CDR3 protein is CASSYDSSYNEQFF. The DNA of the CDR3 is TGTGCCAGCAGTTACGATAGCTCCTACAATGAGCAGTTCTTC. V usage is TRBV6-5 and J usage is TRBJ2-1; D gene uncertain. CDR1 is MNHEY and CDR2 is SVGAGI in the germline V gene. This CDR3 has 14 amino acids. V shed 2 bases and J shed 0 bases, with 5 bases lying between them.

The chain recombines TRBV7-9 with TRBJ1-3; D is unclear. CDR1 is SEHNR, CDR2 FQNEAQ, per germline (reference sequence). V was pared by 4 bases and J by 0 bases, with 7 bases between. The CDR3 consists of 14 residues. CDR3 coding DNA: TGTGCCAGCAGCTCCCGGGGCTCTGGAAACACCATATATTTT. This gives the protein CASSSRGSGNTIYF.

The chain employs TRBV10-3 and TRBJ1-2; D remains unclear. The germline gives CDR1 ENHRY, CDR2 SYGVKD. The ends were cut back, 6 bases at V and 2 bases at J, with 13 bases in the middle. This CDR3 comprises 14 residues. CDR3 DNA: TGTGCCATCAGGCAGAACTATCCCAACTATGGCTACACCTTC. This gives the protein CAIRQNYPNYGYTF.

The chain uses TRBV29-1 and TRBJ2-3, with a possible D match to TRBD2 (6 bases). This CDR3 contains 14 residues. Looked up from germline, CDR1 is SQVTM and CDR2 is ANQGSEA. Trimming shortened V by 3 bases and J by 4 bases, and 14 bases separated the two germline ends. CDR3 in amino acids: CSVEGGKGADTQYF. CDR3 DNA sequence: TGCAGCGTTGAGGGCGGGAAGGGTGCAGATACGCAGTATTTT.

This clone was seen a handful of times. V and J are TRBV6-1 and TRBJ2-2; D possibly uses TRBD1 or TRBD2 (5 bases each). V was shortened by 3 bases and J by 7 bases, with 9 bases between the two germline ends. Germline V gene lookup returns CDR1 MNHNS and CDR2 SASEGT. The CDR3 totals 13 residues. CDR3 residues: CASSERDDGELFF. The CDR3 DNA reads TGTGCCAGCAGTGAGAGGGACGACGGGGAGCTGTTTTTT.

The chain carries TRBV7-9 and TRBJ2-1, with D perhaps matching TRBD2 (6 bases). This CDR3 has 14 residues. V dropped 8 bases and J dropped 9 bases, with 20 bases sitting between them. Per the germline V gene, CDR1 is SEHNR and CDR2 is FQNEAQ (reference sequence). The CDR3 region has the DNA TGTGCCAGCCGGGCACTGGGCGGGACGGTTGAGCAGTTCTTC. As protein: CASRALGGTVEQFF. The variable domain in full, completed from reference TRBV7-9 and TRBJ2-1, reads DTGVSQNPRHKITKRGQNVTFRCDPISEHNRLYWYRQTLGQGPEFLTYFQNEAQLEKSRLLSDRFSAERPKGSFSTLEIQRTEQGDSAMYLCASRALGGTVEQFFGPGTRLTVL.

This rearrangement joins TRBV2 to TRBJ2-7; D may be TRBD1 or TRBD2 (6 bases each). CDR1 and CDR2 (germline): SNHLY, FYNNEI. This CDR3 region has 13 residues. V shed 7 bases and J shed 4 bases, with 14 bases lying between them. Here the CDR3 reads CASTGGHSYEQYF. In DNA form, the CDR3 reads TGTGCCAGCACTGGGGGGCATTCTTACGAGCAGTACTTC.

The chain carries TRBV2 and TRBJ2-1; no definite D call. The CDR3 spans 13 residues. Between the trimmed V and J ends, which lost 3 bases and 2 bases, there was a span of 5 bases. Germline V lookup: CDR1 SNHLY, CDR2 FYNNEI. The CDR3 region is CASSEGAYNEQFF. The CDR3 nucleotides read TGTGCCAGCAGTGAGGGTGCCTACAATGAGCAGTTCTTC.

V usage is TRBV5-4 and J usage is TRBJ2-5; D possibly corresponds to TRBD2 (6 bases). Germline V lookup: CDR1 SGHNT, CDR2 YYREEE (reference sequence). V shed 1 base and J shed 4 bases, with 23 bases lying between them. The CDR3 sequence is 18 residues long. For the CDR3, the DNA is TGTGCCAGCAGCTTGACCCTAGGTGGGCGGGATGGGGGAGAGACCCAGTACTTC. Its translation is CASSLTLGGRDGGETQYF.

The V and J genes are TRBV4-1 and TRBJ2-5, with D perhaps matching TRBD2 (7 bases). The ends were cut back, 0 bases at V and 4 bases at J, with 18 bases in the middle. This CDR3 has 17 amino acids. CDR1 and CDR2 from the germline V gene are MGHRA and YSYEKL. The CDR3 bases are TGCGCCAGCAGCCAAGAGGATCGAGGGGGGGCTCGAGAGACCCAGTACTTC. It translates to CASSQEDRGGARETQYF.

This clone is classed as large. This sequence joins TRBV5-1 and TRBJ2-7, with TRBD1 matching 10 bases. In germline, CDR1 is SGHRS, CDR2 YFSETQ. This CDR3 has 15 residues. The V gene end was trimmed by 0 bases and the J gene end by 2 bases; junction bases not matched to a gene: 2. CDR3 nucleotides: TGCGCCAGCAGCTTGGGGACAGGGGGGGCCTACGAGCAGTACTTC. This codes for CASSLGTGGAYEQYF.

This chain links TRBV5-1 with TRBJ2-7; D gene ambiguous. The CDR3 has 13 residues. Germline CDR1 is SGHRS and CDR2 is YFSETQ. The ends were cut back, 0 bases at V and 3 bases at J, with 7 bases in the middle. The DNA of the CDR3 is TGCGCCAGCAGCTTGGAACAGCTCTACGAGCAGTACTTC. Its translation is CASSLEQLYEQYF.

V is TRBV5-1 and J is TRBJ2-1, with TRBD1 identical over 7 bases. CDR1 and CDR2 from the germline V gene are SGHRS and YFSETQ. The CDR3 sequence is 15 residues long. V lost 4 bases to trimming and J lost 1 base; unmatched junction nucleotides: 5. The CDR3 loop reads CASSLYRGSYNEQFF. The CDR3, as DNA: TGCGCCAGCAGCCTATACAGGGGTTCCTACAATGAGCAGTTCTTC.

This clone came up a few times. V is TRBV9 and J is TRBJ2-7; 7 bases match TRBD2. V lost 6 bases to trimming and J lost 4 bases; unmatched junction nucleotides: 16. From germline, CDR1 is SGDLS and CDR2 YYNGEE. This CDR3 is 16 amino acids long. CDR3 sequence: CASTLGAGEGMYEQYF. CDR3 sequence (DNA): TGTGCCAGCACCCTAGGGGCGGGAGAAGGAATGTACGAGCAGTACTTC.

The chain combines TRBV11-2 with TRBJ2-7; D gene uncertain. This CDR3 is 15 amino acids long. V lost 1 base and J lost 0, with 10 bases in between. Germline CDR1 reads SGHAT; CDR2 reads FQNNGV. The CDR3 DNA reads TGTGCCAGCAGCTTAGTTCTTGACAACTCCTACGAGCAGTACTTC. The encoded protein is CASSLVLDNSYEQYF.